The clone carrying this T cell receptor beta chain occurred many times. Its antigen is unknown. This specimen belongs to a study of T cell repertoires in cytomegalovirus infection. Study findings and constraints: What dominated the ex vivo response were HLA-C-restricted CMV-specific TCR beta clonotypes.

This CDR3 has 13 amino acids. V gave up 5 bases and J gave up 3 bases; unmatched junction bases: 3. Germline V CDR1 and CDR2: SGHTA, FQGNSA. From the reads, TCRdb called clonotypes with MiXCR, one entry per CDR3 protein. The table lists about 570,000 distinct CDR3 sequences, 40% of them singletons. The rearrangement uses TRBV7-2 and TRBJ1-1; 7 bases are a match to TRBD1. This receptor was identified in a human donor in good health (CMV status not recorded). Some clones in this sample may be carry-over from other donors' samples. Sequences were derived from cultured PBMCs, sampled from culture after CMV antigen stimulation. The CDR3 is CASSPTGYTEAFF. CDR3 DNA sequence: TGTGCCAGCAGCCCGACAGGGTACACTGAAGCTTTCTTT.